Each of the 15 T cell receptor beta chains below was sequenced from the same sample in a study of blood T cell repertoires in COVID-19. Profiling relied on immunoSEQ multiplex PCR, and the TCRdb table lists in-frame clones only, not all of them. The sample includes around 140,000 clones, around four fifths of them seen just once. Sequencing was done on a sample of PBMCs or T cells enriched from blood (not recorded which). The receptors stem from a woman aged 50 to 60 who had recovered from COVID-19.

The chain recombines TRBV19 with TRBJ1-5; D is unresolved. Germline CDR1 is LNHDA and CDR2 is SQIVND (reference sequence). V lost 5 bases to trimming and J lost 4 bases, with 9 bases between them. CDR3 length: 13 residues. DNA for the CDR3: TGTGCCAGTAGTTCCCGTCTGAATCAGCCCCAGCATTTT. It yields the protein CASSSRLNQPQHF.

V gene TRBV3-1 (or the pseudogene TRBV3-2) combines with J gene TRBJ1-6, with a weak D call TRBD1 (6 bases). The CDR3 is 14 amino acids. Deletions cut 2 bases from V and 8 bases from J, with 10 bases between. Germline values: CDR1 LGHDT, CDR2 YNNKEL (reference sequence). Written as DNA, the CDR3 is TGTGCCAGCAGCCAAATGGCAGGGGATTCACCCCTCCACTTT. Translating it yields CASSQMAGDSPLHF.

This chain joins TRBV6-6 and TRBJ1-2; D remains ambiguous. In germline, CDR1 is MNHNY, CDR2 SVGAGI (reference sequence). Between the trimmed V and J ends, which lost 0 bases and 5 bases, there was a span of 16 bases. The CDR3 runs to 16 residues. CDR3: CASSYSRVVRDYGYTF. In DNA, the CDR3 is TGTGCCAGCAGTTACTCTCGCGTCGTGAGGGATTATGGCTACACCTTC.

The chain is built from TRBV7-9 and TRBJ1-2, with 10 nucleotides matching TRBD1. Germline CDR1 reads SEHNR; CDR2 reads FQNEAQ (reference sequence). This CDR3 has 14 amino acids. Trimming removed 5 bases from V and 12 bases from J; junction bases left unmatched: 12. CDR3 loop: CASSLLGQGEVHTF. Here the CDR3 DNA reads TGTGCCAGCAGCCTGCTCGGACAGGGGGAAGTACACACCTTC.

V gene TRBV27 combines with J gene TRBJ1-6, with TRBD1 identical over 8 bases. J was trimmed by 8 bases and V by 5 bases; bases with no gene match: 5. CDR3 length: 14 amino acids. Germline values: CDR1 MNHEY, CDR2 SMNVEV (reference sequence). The CDR3 DNA sequence: TGTGCCAGCAGTAGGACAGGGCCAGATTCACCCCTCCACTTT. The encoded protein is CASSRTGPDSPLHF.

The chain couples TRBV7-6 to TRBJ2-1; 10 nucleotides align to TRBD1. CDR1 and CDR2 from the germline V gene are SGHVS and FNYEAQ. V trimming: 5 bases; J trimming: 8 bases; junction bases outside the gene matches: 9. The CDR3 is 15 amino acids. The CDR3 reads CASSLTGTGEYEQFF. The CDR3, as DNA: TGTGCCAGCAGCCTAACCGGGACAGGGGAGTATGAGCAGTTCTTC.

The rearrangement uses TRBV6-5 and TRBJ2-3, with 9 bases lining up with TRBD1. Germline loops: CDR1 MNHEY, CDR2 SVGAGI. V lost 5 bases to trimming and J lost 4 bases; unmatched junction nucleotides: 7. The CDR3 is made up of 15 amino acids. CDR3 residues: CASSKARDRADTQYF. CDR3 DNA sequence: TGTGCCAGCAGTAAGGCTCGGGACAGGGCAGATACGCAGTATTTT.

This clone has just a few counts. The rearrangement joins TRBV3-1 (or the pseudogene TRBV3-2) to TRBJ1-4; 10 positions match TRBD1. Trimming took 8 bases from V and 6 from J; bases not matched to a gene: 9. The CDR3 runs 15 residues. Germline loops: CDR1 LGHDT, CDR2 YNNKEL (reference sequence). The CDR3 region is CASSRTGGGYEKLFF. The CDR3 DNA reads TGTGCCAGCTCCCGGACAGGGGGAGGCTATGAAAAACTGTTTTTT.

The gene calls are TRBV4-1 and TRBJ1-2; 9 bases line up with TRBD1. The CDR3 runs to 16 residues. After removal of 2 bases from V and 5 bases from J, the junction contained 9 bases not matched to a gene. Germline values: CDR1 MGHRA, CDR2 YSYEKL. The CDR3: CASSQTGTGRAYGYTF. CDR3 DNA: TGCGCCAGCAGCCAAACCGGGACAGGGAGGGCGTATGGCTACACCTTC.

The chain joins TRBV29-1 to TRBJ1-5; 8 nucleotides line up with TRBD1. The V segment lost 4 bases and the J segment 7 bases; nucleotides outside the gene matches: 6. Germline values: CDR1 SQVTM, CDR2 ANQGSEA. This CDR3 is built from 13 residues. CDR3 nucleotide sequence: TGCAGCGTTGCACAGGGGGGAGGCCAGCCCCAGCATTTT. This translates into CSVAQGGGQPQHF.

J is TRBJ2-5 and V is TRBV5-6; 8 nucleotides align to TRBD1. CDR3 length: 16 residues. V lost 0 bases to trimming and J lost 5 bases; unmatched junction nucleotides: 9. The germline CDR1 and CDR2 sequences are SGHDT and YYEEEE. The CDR3 DNA reads TGTGCCAGCAGCTTGGTCGAAACAGGGGGGCGGGAGACCCAGTACTTC. The encoded protein is CASSLVETGGRETQYF.

V usage is TRBV19 and J usage is TRBJ1-1; TRBD1 might be the D (5 bases). The CDR3 is 15 amino acids. Germline CDR1 is LNHDA and CDR2 is SQIVND (reference sequence). Trimming removed 4 bases from V and 3 bases from J, with 15 bases in between. CDR3 nucleotide sequence: TGTGCCAGTAGTACCCGGGGGGGTTTATACACTGAAGCTTTCTTT. It codes for CASSTRGGLYTEAFF.

The chain uses TRBV7-2 and TRBJ2-2, with 10 bases lining up with TRBD2. V shed 4 bases and J 5 bases; nucleotides not matched to a gene: 10. Germline assignment: CDR1 SGHTA and CDR2 FQGNSA. There are 17 residues in the CDR3. CDR3: CASSSRGLAGETGELFF. The DNA for the CDR3 is TGTGCCAGCAGCTCTAGAGGCCTAGCGGGGGAGACCGGGGAGCTGTTTTTT.

This clone has more than one count but fewer than ten. V and J are TRBV6-5 and TRBJ1-6, with D maybe TRBD1 (5 bases). V lost 11 bases and J 2 bases, leaving 10 bases between the germline ends. Germline V gene data show CDR1 as MNHEY and CDR2 as SVGAGI. There are 13 residues in the CDR3. CDR3 sequence reads: CAAQGAYNSPLHF. The CDR3 DNA follows: TGTGCCGCTCAGGGCGCCTATAATTCACCCCTCCACTTT.

This clone was recorded a few times. The chain recombines TRBV5-8 with TRBJ1-5; D may be TRBD1 (5 bases). V dropped 5 bases and J dropped 7 bases, with 16 bases sitting between them. The CDR3 covers 14 residues. Germline lookup yields CDR1 SGHTS and CDR2 YDEGEE. Written as DNA, the CDR3 is TGTGCCAGCAGTGAGTGGGAGGGGTTCCAGCCCCAGCATTTT. The encoded protein is CASSEWEGFQPQHF.